Listed here is a single TCR beta chain. Antigen: not known. The data belong to a study of siplizumab effects on memory and regulatory T cells. Broader study findings: Naive T cells looked more diverse than memory cells, and they looked like major contributors to the alloresponse. Alloreactive sequences tracing back to unstimulated CD4+ memory cells fell significantly with siplizumab. Suppressive function of proliferating Tregs from siplizumab cultures was not confirmed.

TCRdb's copy holds only in-frame clones and misses some; the assay was immunoSEQ multiplex PCR. The sample records about 100,000 clones, 90% to 95% being singletons. The CDR3 sequence is 14 residues long. V lost 6 bases and J 8 bases, leaving 16 bases between the germline ends. CDR1 is MNHEY, CDR2 SVGAGI, per germline. V usage is TRBV6-5 and J usage is TRBJ1-4; D remains ambiguous. Sequenced sample: Tregs sorted from blood. The TCR sequence derives from a human donor in good health. CDR3 sequence (DNA): TGTGCCAGCAGCTCGAGTAACCGGGTCGAAAAACTGTTTTTT. Protein sequence: CASSSSNRVEKLFF.